This T cell receptor (beta chain) emerged from a study of blood T cell repertoires in COVID-19. At the level of the study: T cells, B-cell-depleted T cells, or PBMCs provided the cDNA or gDNA that served as material.

The CDR3 covers 16 residues. J was trimmed by 7 bases and V by 1 base; bases with no gene match: 12. Germline V CDR1 and CDR2: SGHDT, YYEEEE. Sequenced by immunoSEQ multiplex PCR; TCRdb stores in-frame clones only, minus some. The table records under 250,000 clones, about 90% of them present only once. The source of this sequence is a young man who had recovered from COVID-19. Sequenced input: PBMCs or T cells enriched from blood (not recorded which). V gene TRBV5-6 combines with J gene TRBJ2-7; 9 bases align to TRBD2. The CDR3 loop reads CASSLRRGRAGREQYF. CDR3 sequence (DNA): TGTGCCAGCAGCTTGAGGCGCGGGAGGGCCGGGCGGGAGCAGTACTTC.